This TCR beta chain is from a study of cytomegalovirus exposure and HLA in healthy donors. Researchers ran the PCR with 60 Vbeta and 13 Jbeta primers. Method: immunoSEQ multiplex PCR; TCRdb's copy keeps in-frame clones and lacks some. The sample shows about 100,000 clones, 75% to 80% of them seen only once. The CDR3 totals 14 residues. The ends were cut back, 0 bases at V and 4 bases at J, with 10 bases in the middle. Looked up from germline, CDR1 is KGHSY and CDR2 is FQNENV. Material for sequencing was PBMCs. This chain connects TRBV16 to TRBJ2-7, with D possibly matching TRBD1 (6 bases). The TCR originated in a man in his 60s in good health and CMV-seropositive. The CDR3 DNA is TGTGCCAGCAGCCAATCGGGACATCTATACGAGCAGTACTTC. Translating it yields CASSQSGHLYEQYF.